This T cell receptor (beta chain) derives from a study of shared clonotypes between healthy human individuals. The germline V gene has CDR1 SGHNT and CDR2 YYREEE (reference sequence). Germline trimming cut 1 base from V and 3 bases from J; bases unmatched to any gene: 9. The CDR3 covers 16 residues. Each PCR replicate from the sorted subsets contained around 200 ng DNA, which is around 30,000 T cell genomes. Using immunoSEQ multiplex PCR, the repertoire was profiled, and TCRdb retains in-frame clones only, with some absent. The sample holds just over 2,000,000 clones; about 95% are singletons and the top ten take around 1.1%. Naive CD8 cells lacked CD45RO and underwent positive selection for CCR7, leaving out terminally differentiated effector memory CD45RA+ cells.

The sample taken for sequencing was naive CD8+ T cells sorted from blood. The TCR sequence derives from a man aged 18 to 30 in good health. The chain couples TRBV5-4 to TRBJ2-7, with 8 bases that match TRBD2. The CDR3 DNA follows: TGTGCCAGCAGCTTGTCGGTCGGGACTAGTGTCTACGAGCAGTACTTC. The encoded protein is CASSLSVGTSVYEQYF.